This entry concerns a single T cell receptor beta chain. RNA transcripts gave rise to amplified TCR beta CDR3 regions. Primed by the HTBI set, a first-round RT-PCR was run on the TCR CDR3. TCRdb independently ran MiXCR on the multiplex PCR reads; one entry per CDR3 protein. Here the sample spans around 720,000 distinct CDR3 sequences, around a third being singletons. This specimen comes from a study of T cells in Graves' hyperthyroidism and ophthalmopathy. Based on clinical symptoms, serum thyroxine and TRAb, thyroid ultrasound and orbital computed tomography, diagnoses were reached. The sample was blood. This receptor was obtained from a woman between 35 and 50 years old with Graves' hyperthyroidism.

The CDR3 loop is CASSSPTGGNQPQHF. In nucleotides, the CDR3 is TGTGCCAGCAGTTCCCCCACAGGGGGCAATCAGCCCCAGCATTTT. The chain combines TRBV7-9 with TRBJ1-5; 7 bases match TRBD1. The CDR3 is 15 amino acids. Germline loops: CDR1 SEHNR, CDR2 FQNEAQ (reference sequence). V shed 6 bases and J 2 bases; nucleotides not matched to a gene: 7. Supplemented by reference TRBV7-9 and TRBJ1-5, the full variable domain reads DTGVSQNPRHKITKRGQNVTFRCDPISEHNRLYWYRQTLGQGPEFLTYFQNEAQLEKSRLLSDRFSAERPKGSFSTLEIQRTEQGDSAMYLCASSSPTGGNQPQHFGDGTRLSIL.